One and the same sample provided the 21 T cell receptor beta chains below, sequenced in a study of shared clonotypes between healthy human individuals. TCRdb's copy holds only in-frame clones and misses some; the assay was immunoSEQ multiplex PCR. The table lists roughly 2.5 million clones, approximately 92% of them singletons. The sequencing sample was made of naive CD4+ T cells sorted from blood. Documented subset: CD45RA+ positively selected. The receptors here all came from a man younger than 30 in good health.

The J gene is TRBJ1-2, the V gene TRBV25-1, with unresolved D. The CDR3 has 13 amino acids. The ends were cut back, 4 bases at V and 8 bases at J, with 14 bases in the middle. Germline assignment: CDR1 MGHDK and CDR2 SYGVNS. CDR3 DNA sequence: TGTGCCAGCAGTGCTTTGGACCTTCCCGGCTACACCTTC. Translation: CASSALDLPGYTF.

About this clone itself: This sample also contains other DNA sequences that code for the same CDR3. This chain uses TRBV30 with TRBJ2-7, with unresolved D. Germline CDR1 reads GTSNPN; CDR2 reads SVGIG (reference sequence). V was trimmed by 3 bases and J by 0 bases, leaving 6 bases between them. This CDR3 comprises 12 residues. The CDR3 coding sequence is TGTGCCTGGAGCTCCAACTCCTACGAGCAGTACTTC. Its protein is CAWSSNSYEQYF.

This clone was detected only once. This chain connects TRBV4-3 to TRBJ2-3, with D uncertain. The CDR3 is made up of 13 amino acids. The germline V and J ends were trimmed by 1 base and 5 bases, with 7 bases remaining between them. CDR1 is LGHNA and CDR2 is YSLEER in the germline V gene. The CDR3 sequence is CASSQGNGDTQYF. The CDR3 nucleotides are TGCGCCAGCAGCCAAGGTAACGGAGATACGCAGTATTTT.

The chain links TRBV6-5 to TRBJ2-7; TRBD2 matches 13 bases. The CDR3 extends over 15 amino acids. Germline V gives CDR1 MNHEY, CDR2 SVGAGI. Trimming cost V 2 bases and J 6 bases; bases outside gene matches: 4. The CDR3: CASSYTSGRAGEQYF. In DNA, the CDR3 is TGTGCCAGCAGTTACACTAGCGGGAGGGCCGGCGAGCAGTACTTC.

This chain uses TRBV7-2 with TRBJ1-4; the match to TRBD1 covers 11 bases. The trim removed 8 bases at V and 12 bases at J, leaving 11 bases unmatched. This CDR3 has 14 residues. Germline CDR1 is SGHTA and CDR2 is FQGNSA. The CDR3 DNA reads as TGTGCCAGCGCCACCGGGACAGGGGGGGTGGAACTGTTTTTT. Its translation is CASATGTGGVELFF.

The genes are TRBV18 and TRBJ1-1; no clear D gene. There are 16 residues in the CDR3. V shed 4 bases and J shed 4 bases, with 19 bases lying between them. Germline assignment: CDR1 KGHSH and CDR2 LQKENI. CDR3 sequence: CASSQVGPSESTEAFF. The CDR3 coding sequence is TGTGCCAGCTCACAAGTGGGTCCGAGCGAGAGCACTGAAGCTTTCTTT.

V gene TRBV5-4 combines with J gene TRBJ2-1; no definite D call. Germline V gene lookup returns CDR1 SGHNT and CDR2 YYREEE (reference sequence). V dropped 1 base and J dropped 4 bases, with 15 bases sitting between them. The CDR3 is 16 amino acids. The CDR3 nucleotides are TGTGCCAGCAGCTTGATTGGGTTCGACCGTTACAATGAGCAGTTCTTC. This translates into CASSLIGFDRYNEQFF.

This sequence joins TRBV19 and TRBJ2-7; TRBD2 matches 8 bases. The CDR3 is 13 residues long. The germline gives CDR1 LNHDA, CDR2 SQIVND (reference sequence). With V trimmed by 11 bases and J by 2 bases, 8 bases remained unmatched. This CDR3 reads CAAGGGIPYEQYF. The CDR3 DNA follows: TGTGCCGCCGGGGGGGGTATCCCCTACGAGCAGTACTTC.

The genes are TRBV28 and TRBJ1-2; TRBD1 is a possible D gene (6 bases). From germline, CDR1 is MDHEN and CDR2 SYDVKM. This CDR3 spans 14 amino acids. Trimming removed 5 bases from V and 6 bases from J, with 16 bases in between. CDR3 bases: TGTGCCAGCAGTCCCCCTGGGGGGCACCATGGCTACACCTTC. This sequence encodes CASSPPGGHHGYTF.

This clone is a singleton in its sample. The chain uses TRBV5-1 and TRBJ1-2, with no clear D. The germline V and J ends were trimmed by 0 bases and 8 bases, with 11 bases remaining between them. The CDR3 has 13 residues. Germline lookup yields CDR1 SGHRS and CDR2 YFSETQ. CDR3 DNA sequence: TGCGCCAGCAGCTTGGATTGGGGTGGCGGCTACACCTTC. It translates to CASSLDWGGGYTF.

The chain links TRBV7-9 to TRBJ2-5; a weak D match, TRBD2 (5 bases). CDR3 length equals 13 residues. Between the trimmed V and J ends, which lost 2 bases and 7 bases, there was a span of 11 bases. The germline V gene has CDR1 SEHNR and CDR2 FQNEAQ (reference sequence). CDR3 sequence reads: CASSLFTAGTQYF. The CDR3, as DNA: TGTGCCAGCAGCTTATTCACTGCGGGGACCCAGTACTTC.

V and J are TRBV5-1 and TRBJ1-2, with D maybe TRBD1 (5 bases). The CDR3 is made up of 14 amino acids. In germline, CDR1 is SGHRS, CDR2 YFSETQ. Trimming removed 4 bases at V and 2 bases at J, with 12 bases between. CDR3: CASSMDGGNYGYTF. CDR3 nucleotide sequence: TGCGCCAGCAGCATGGATGGGGGGAACTATGGCTACACCTTC. Full variable domain (missing parts from reference TRBV5-1 and TRBJ1-2): KAGVTQTPRYLIKTRGQQVTLSCSPISGHRSVSWYQQTPGQGLQFLFEYFSETQRNKGNFPGRFSGRQFSNSRSEMNVSTLELGDSALYLCASSMDGGNYGYTFGSGTRLTVV.

This chain joins TRBV29-1 and TRBJ2-7; D gene uncertain. The CDR3 loop spans 12 amino acids. The germline gives CDR1 SQVTM, CDR2 ANQGSEA. The V end lost 6 bases, the J end lost 0 bases, and 9 bases lay between the germline ends. CDR3 region: CSVGTNSYEQYF. The DNA of the CDR3 is TGCAGCGTCGGAACTAACTCCTACGAGCAGTACTTC.

This clone was recorded once. The chain combines TRBV5-4 with TRBJ2-7; 9 positions match TRBD2. The CDR3 extends over 13 amino acids. Germline CDR1 is SGHNT and CDR2 is YYREEE (reference sequence). With 9 bases clipped from V and 5 bases from J, the junction kept 9 bases outside the gene matches. The DNA for the CDR3 is TGTGCCACTTCGGGACTAGCCGTCAACGAGCAGTACTTC. Its translation is CATSGLAVNEQYF.

The CDR3 bases are TGCGCCAGCAGCCAAGATCTAGGACTAGCGGGCTATCAAGAGACCCAGTACTTC. Protein sequence: CASSQDLGLAGYQETQYF. The chain joins TRBV4-1 to TRBJ2-5; 11 bases match TRBD2. The CDR3 covers 18 residues. Trimming took 0 bases from V and 2 from J; bases not matched to a gene: 8. From germline, CDR1 is MGHRA and CDR2 YSYEKL.

The J gene is TRBJ1-2, the V gene TRBV2; D call uncertain. Per the germline V gene, CDR1 is SNHLY and CDR2 is FYNNEI. The germline V and J ends were trimmed by 6 bases and 4 bases, with 6 bases remaining between them. This CDR3 spans 11 amino acids. The chain's CDR3 is CASRVSYGYTF. In DNA, the CDR3 is TGTGCCAGCAGGGTATCCTATGGCTACACCTTC.

This chain links TRBV5-1 with TRBJ1-4, with a weak D call TRBD1 (5 bases). Per germline, CDR1 SGHRS and CDR2 YFSETQ. The CDR3 loop spans 14 amino acids. Trimming took 4 bases from V and 5 from J, leaving 12 bases between them. The CDR3 is CASSHGTGNEKLFF. DNA of the CDR3: TGCGCCAGCAGCCATGGGACGGGGAATGAAAAACTGTTTTTT.

The gene calls are TRBV9 and TRBJ2-3; perhaps TRBD2 as D (6 bases). CDR3 length equals 18 residues. The germline V and J ends were trimmed by 0 bases and 3 bases, with 20 bases remaining between them. Germline loops: CDR1 SGDLS, CDR2 YYNGEE. DNA of the CDR3: TGTGCCAGCAGCGTAGTAGAGTCGGGGGAATTCGCGACAGATACGCAGTATTTT. It encodes CASSVVESGEFATDTQYF.

As concerns this clone: This sample also contains other DNA sequences that code for the same CDR3. V usage is TRBV5-1 and J usage is TRBJ2-5, with TRBD2 identical over 9 bases. The CDR3 is 16 amino acids. CDR1 is SGHRS and CDR2 is YFSETQ in the germline V gene. V shed 0 bases and J 1 base; nucleotides not matched to a gene: 4. CDR3 DNA sequence: TGCGCCAGCAGCTTGGGATCTAGCGGGGTCCAAGAGACCCAGTACTTC. Amino acids: CASSLGSSGVQETQYF.

This clone was seen a few times. The chain joins TRBV9 to TRBJ1-6, with 7 bases fitting TRBD1. J lost 5 bases, V lost 3 bases, and 5 bases had no gene match. From germline, CDR1 is SGDLS and CDR2 YYNGEE. The CDR3 length is 15 residues. CDR3 DNA sequence: TGTGCCAGCAGCGAAATGGGGACAGATAATTCACCCCTCCACTTT. Protein product: CASSEMGTDNSPLHF. Variable domain in full (rest from reference TRBV9 and TRBJ1-6): DSGVTQTPKHLITATGQRVTLRCSPRSGDLSVYWYQQSLDQGLQFLIQYYNGEERAKGNILERFSAQQFPDLHSELNLSSLELGDSALYFCASSEMGTDNSPLHFGNGTRLTVT.

In nucleotides, the CDR3 is TGTGCCAGCACCGCCCTGGGGGGAAACACAGATACGCAGTATTTT. Encoded protein: CASTALGGNTDTQYF. V and J are TRBV7-9 and TRBJ2-3; TRBD2 is a possible D gene (6 bases). V gave up 7 bases and J gave up 2 bases, with 16 bases separating them. Germline V gives CDR1 SEHNR, CDR2 FQNEAQ (reference sequence). This CDR3 region has 15 residues.